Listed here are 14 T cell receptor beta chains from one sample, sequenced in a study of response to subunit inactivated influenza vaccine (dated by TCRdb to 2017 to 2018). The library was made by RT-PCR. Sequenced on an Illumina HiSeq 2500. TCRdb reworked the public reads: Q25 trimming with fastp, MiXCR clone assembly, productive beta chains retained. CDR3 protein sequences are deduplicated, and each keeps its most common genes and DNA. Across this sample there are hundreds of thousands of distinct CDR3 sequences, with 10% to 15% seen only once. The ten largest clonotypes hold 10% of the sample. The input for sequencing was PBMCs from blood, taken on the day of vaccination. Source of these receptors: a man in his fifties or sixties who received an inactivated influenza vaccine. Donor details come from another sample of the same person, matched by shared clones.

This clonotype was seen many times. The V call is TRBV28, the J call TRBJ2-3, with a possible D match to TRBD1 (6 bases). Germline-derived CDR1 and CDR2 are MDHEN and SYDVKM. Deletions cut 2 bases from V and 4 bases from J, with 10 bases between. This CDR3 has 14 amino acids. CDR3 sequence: CASSLRGLADTQYF. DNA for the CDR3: TGTGCCAGCAGTTTAAGGGGGTTGGCAGATACGCAGTATTTT.

The CDR3: CASSLVGRRPGNEQFF. In DNA, the CDR3 is TGCGCCAGCAGCTTGGTCGGGAGGCGACCCGGCAATGAGCAGTTCTTC. The chain is built from TRBV5-1 and TRBJ2-1; TRBD2 matches 7 bases. The CDR3 has 16 residues. Germline assignment: CDR1 SGHRS and CDR2 YFSETQ. J gave up 6 bases and V 0 bases, and 9 bases lay outside the gene matches.

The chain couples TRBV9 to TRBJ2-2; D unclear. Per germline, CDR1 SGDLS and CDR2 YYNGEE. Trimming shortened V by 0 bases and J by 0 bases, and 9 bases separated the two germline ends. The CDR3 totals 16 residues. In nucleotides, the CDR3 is TGTGCCAGCAGCGTAGCTAGTTCGTCGAACACCGGGGAGCTGTTTTTT. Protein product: CASSVASSSNTGELFF.

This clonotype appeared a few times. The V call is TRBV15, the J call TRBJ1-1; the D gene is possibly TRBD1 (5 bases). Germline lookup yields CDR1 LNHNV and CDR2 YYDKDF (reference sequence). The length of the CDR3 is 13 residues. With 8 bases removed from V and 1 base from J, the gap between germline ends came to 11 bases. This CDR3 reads CATSEGKNTEAFF. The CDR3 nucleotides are TGTGCCACCTCCGAGGGGAAGAACACTGAAGCTTTCTTT.

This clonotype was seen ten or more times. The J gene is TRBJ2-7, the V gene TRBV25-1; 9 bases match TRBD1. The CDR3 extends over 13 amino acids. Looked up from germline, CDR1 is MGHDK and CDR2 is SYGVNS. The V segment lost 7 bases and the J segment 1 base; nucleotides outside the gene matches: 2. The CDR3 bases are TGTGCCAGCACGGACAGGGGTTCCTACGAGCAGTACTTC. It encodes CASTDRGSYEQYF.

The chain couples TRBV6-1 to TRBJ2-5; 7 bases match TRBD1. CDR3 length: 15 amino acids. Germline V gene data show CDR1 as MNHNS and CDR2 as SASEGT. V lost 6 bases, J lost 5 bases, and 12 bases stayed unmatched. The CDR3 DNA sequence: TGTGCCAGCAGCCACCCTCTACAGGGGCAGGAGACCCAGTACTTC. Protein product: CASSHPLQGQETQYF.

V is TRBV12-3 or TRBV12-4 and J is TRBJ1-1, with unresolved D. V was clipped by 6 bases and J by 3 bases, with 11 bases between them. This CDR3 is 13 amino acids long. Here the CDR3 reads CASRYDPYTEAFF. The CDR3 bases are TGTGCCAGCAGGTATGATCCCTACACTGAAGCTTTCTTT.

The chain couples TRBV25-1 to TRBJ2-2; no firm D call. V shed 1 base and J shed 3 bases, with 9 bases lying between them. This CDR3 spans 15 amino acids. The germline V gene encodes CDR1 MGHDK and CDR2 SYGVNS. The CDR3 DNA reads TGTGCCAGCAGTGAATCCCACAGACACACCGGGGAGCTGTTTTTT. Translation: CASSESHRHTGELFF.

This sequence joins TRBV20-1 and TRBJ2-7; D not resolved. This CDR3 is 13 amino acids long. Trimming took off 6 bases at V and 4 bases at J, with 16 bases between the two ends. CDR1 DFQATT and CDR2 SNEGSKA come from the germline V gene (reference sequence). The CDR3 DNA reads TGCAGTGCCCAAACCGGAAACATTTACGAGCAGTACTTC. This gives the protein CSAQTGNIYEQYF.

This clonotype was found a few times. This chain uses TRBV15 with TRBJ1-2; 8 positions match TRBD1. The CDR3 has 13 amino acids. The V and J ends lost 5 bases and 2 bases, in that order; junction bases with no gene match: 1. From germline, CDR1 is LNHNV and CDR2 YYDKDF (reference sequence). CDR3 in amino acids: CATSRTGNYGYTF. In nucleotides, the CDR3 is TGTGCCACCAGCCGGACAGGGAACTATGGCTACACCTTC.

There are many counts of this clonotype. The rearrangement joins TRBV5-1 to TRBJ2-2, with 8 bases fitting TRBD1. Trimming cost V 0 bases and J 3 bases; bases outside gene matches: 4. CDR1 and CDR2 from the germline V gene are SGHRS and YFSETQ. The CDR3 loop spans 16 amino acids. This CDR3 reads CASSLEGTGYTGELFF. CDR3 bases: TGCGCCAGCAGCTTGGAGGGGACAGGCTACACCGGGGAGCTGTTTTTT.

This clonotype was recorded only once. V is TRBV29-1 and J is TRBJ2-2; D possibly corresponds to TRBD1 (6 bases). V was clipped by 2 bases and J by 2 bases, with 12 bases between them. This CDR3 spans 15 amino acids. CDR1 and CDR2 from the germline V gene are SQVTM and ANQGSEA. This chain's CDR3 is CSVESWGPNTGELFF. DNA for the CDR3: TGCAGCGTTGAATCGTGGGGGCCTAACACCGGGGAGCTGTTTTTT.

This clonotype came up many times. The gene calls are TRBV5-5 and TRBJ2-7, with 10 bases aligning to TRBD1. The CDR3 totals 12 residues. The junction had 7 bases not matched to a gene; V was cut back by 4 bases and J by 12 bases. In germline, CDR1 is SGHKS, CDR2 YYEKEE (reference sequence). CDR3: CASSTGTGVLYF. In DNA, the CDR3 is TGTGCCAGCAGCACTGGGACAGGGGTTCTGTACTTC.

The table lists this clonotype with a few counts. In nucleotides, the CDR3 is TGCGCCAGCAGCTTGCTGGGGTGGCCCCAGCATTTT. This gives the protein CASSLLGWPQHF. V usage is TRBV5-1 and J usage is TRBJ1-5; D unclear. This CDR3 region has 12 residues. Germline CDR1 reads SGHRS; CDR2 reads YFSETQ. Trimming took 1 base from V and 9 from J, leaving 8 bases between them.